Included here is one T cell receptor (beta chain) sequence, with context. Its specificity is not known. The source of the sample is a study of T cell repertoires in cytomegalovirus infection. For the study at large: It was recently identified HLA-C-restricted and well-studied HLA-B-restricted CMV epitopes that the study used. Carrying CMV and the relevant HLA type showed in public TCR beta signatures.

CDR3 length: 18 amino acids. V was pared by 0 bases and J by 0 bases, with 6 bases of the junction left unmatched. Germline V gives CDR1 MNHEY, CDR2 SVGEGT. Notes on the study in general: The response measured ex vivo was dominated by TCR beta clonotypes (HLA-C-restricted and CMV-specific).

TCRdb reprocessed the reads via MiXCR and lists one record per CDR3 protein. The repertoire holds some 940,000 distinct CDR3 sequences, 30% to 40% seen once, with around 15% in the top ten. The rearrangement uses TRBV6-2 or TRBV6-3 and TRBJ2-1, with 9 nucleotides matching TRBD2. The origin of this receptor is a human donor in good health (CMV status not recorded). Some clones in this sample may be carry-over from other donors' samples. The specimen was cultured CD8+ T cells from PBMCs, collected from culture after CMV antigen stimulation. As DNA, the CDR3 is TGTGCCAGCAGTTACTCCCCTAGCGGGGTCAGCTCCTACAATGAGCAGTTCTTC. This gives the protein CASSYSPSGVSSYNEQFF.